The TCR beta chain described here comes from a study of persistence of HIV-infected CD4 T cells. This clone was found a few times. As yet, its antigen is unknown. V lost 5 bases to trimming and J lost 8 bases, with 15 bases between them. This CDR3 contains 14 residues. Per germline, CDR1 SNHLY and CDR2 FYNNEI. This was the immunoSEQ version 4 assay in survey mode. Libraries were prepared by immunoSEQ multiplex PCR; TCRdb keeps only in-frame clonotypes and omits some of them. The table lists 25,000 to 35,000 clones, approximately 70% of them singletons. Cells were stimulated with overlapping HIV-1 Gag 15-mer peptides. Sorting of responding CD4+ T cells relied on upregulated CD40 ligand together with CD69.

The sample was CD4+ T cells sorted from PBMCs after roughly 18-hour stimulation, taken from a patient who received antiretroviral therapy. The chain employs TRBV2 and TRBJ1-4; tentatively, D is TRBD1 (5 bases). The receptor was isolated from an adult man with HIV who was CMV-seropositive. In DNA, the CDR3 is TGTGCCAGCAGTCTGGGAGAGGGGAACGAAAAACTGTTTTTT. Its protein is CASSLGEGNEKLFF. The whole variable domain, filled in from reference TRBV2 and TRBJ1-4, reads EPEVTQTPSHQVTQMGQEVILRCVPISNHLYFYWYRQILGQKVEFLVSFYNNEISEKSEIFDDQFSVERPDGSNFTLKIRSTKLEDSAMYFCASSLGEGNEKLFFGSGTQLSVL.